Each of the 6 T cell receptor beta chains below was sequenced from the same sample in a study of PD-1 blockade in classical Hodgkin lymphoma. Time point of the sample: cycle 4 day 1 (C4D1), after less than seven weeks of nivolumab. Every one of the patients relapsed after autologous stem cell transplantation (brentuximab vedotin exposure was variable). Some clones are missing from TCRdb's copy, which holds only in-frame ones; the method was immunoSEQ multiplex PCR. The sample consists of tens of thousands of clones, about 90% of them appearing once. This sample comprised peripheral blood mononuclear cells (PBMCs), obtained before the fourth cycle of nivolumab. Receptor source: a human donor with classical Hodgkin lymphoma.

The CDR3 is CASSRDRGVSEQYF. CDR3 nucleotide sequence: TGTGCCAGCAGCCGAGACAGGGGGGTAAGCGAGCAGTACTTC. The chain is built from TRBV7-3 and TRBJ2-7, with 9 bases fitting TRBD1. CDR3 length equals 14 residues. CDR1 and CDR2 from the germline V gene are SGHTA and FQGTGA. Trimming at V came to 5 bases and at J to 6 bases, leaving 8 bases not matched to a gene.

V usage is TRBV18 and J usage is TRBJ2-3; D unresolved. The CDR3 has 13 residues. The germline V gene has CDR1 KGHSH and CDR2 LQKENI. V was cut by 0 bases and J by 2 bases, with 3 bases left in between. CDR3 protein: CASSPPATDTQYF. CDR3 coding DNA: TGTGCCAGCTCACCACCGGCCACAGATACGCAGTATTTT. Together with reference TRBV18 and TRBJ2-3, the CDR3 gives the full variable domain: NAGVMQNPRHLVRRRGQEARLRCSPMKGHSHVYWYRQLPEEGLKFMVYLQKENIIDESGMPKERFSAEFPKEGPSILRIQQVVRGDSAAYFCASSPPATDTQYFGPGTRLTVL.

The gene calls are TRBV6-6 and TRBJ2-7; D is possibly TRBD2 (6 bases). The CDR3 consists of 15 residues. Germline V gene sequence: CDR1 MNHNY, CDR2 SVGAGI (reference sequence). Trimming left V 5 bases short and J 6 bases short, with 20 bases between. This CDR3 reads CASSPRREPGTEQYF. In DNA form, the CDR3 reads TGTGCCAGCAGTCCCCGACGGGAGCCTGGGACCGAGCAGTACTTC.

V and J are TRBV29-1 and TRBJ1-1, with D possibly TRBD1 on 5 matching bases. From germline, CDR1 is SQVTM and CDR2 ANQGSEA. V was pared by 4 bases and J by 8 bases, with 14 bases between. This CDR3 has 12 amino acids. DNA of the CDR3: TGCAGCGTTGTAGGCAGGGAGGGCGAAGCTTTCTTT. This gives the protein CSVVGREGEAFF.

This chain joins TRBV6-1 and TRBJ1-2; tentatively, D is TRBD1 (6 bases). This CDR3 is 14 amino acids long. Germline V gene lookup returns CDR1 MNHNS and CDR2 SASEGT. V lost 10 bases and J lost 6, with 21 bases in between. CDR3 sequence: CAIETPGVGDGYTF. The CDR3 nucleotides read TGTGCCATCGAGACCCCAGGGGTGGGGGATGGCTACACCTTC.

The chain combines TRBV5-8 with TRBJ1-1, with TRBD1 matching over 8 bases. The V gene end was trimmed by 4 bases and the J gene end by 3 bases; junction bases not matched to a gene: 8. This CDR3 is built from 15 residues. CDR1 and CDR2 (germline): SGHTS, YDEGEE. Here the CDR3 reads CASSRTRDRHTEAFF. The DNA for the CDR3 is TGTGCCAGCAGCCGGACACGGGACAGGCACACTGAAGCTTTCTTT. Combining the CDR3 with reference TRBV5-8 and TRBJ1-1 gives the whole variable domain EAGVTQSPTHLIKTRGQQATLRCSPISGHTSVYWYQQALGLGLQFLLWYDEGEERNRGNFPPRFSGRQFPNYSSELNVNALELEDSALYLCASSRTRDRHTEAFFGQGTRLTVV.